A selection of T cell receptor beta chains follows, all from one sample in a study of blood T cell repertoires in COVID-19. Libraries were prepared by immunoSEQ multiplex PCR; TCRdb keeps only in-frame clonotypes and omits some of them. The data hold 90,000 to 140,000 clones, with roughly 80% observed a single time. The sample comprised peripheral blood. The receptors stem from a woman between 65 and 79 years old with acute or convalescent COVID-19. Both conserved end residues are part of each CDR3. The order of the fields is clone size, J gene, V gene, D gene, CDR3 DNA, CDR3 protein. D genes are given only for firm matches. Clone size is not always given. Where it is, it says once, few, many or a class for expanded clones.

clone size: NA; J gene: TRBJ2-1; V gene: TRBV6-2/TRBV6-3; D gene: NA; CDR3 DNA: TGTGCCAGCAGCTTCTCTCCGGAGGGCCTGTACAATGAGCAGTTCTTC; CDR3 protein: CASSFSPEGLYNEQFF
clone size: NA; J gene: TRBJ2-3; V gene: TRBV5-6; D gene: TRBD2; CDR3 DNA: TGTGCCAGCAAGGCGGCGTGGCTCGGGGGGGCCGGAGATACGCAGTATTTT; CDR3 protein: CASKAAWLGGAGDTQYF
clone size: NA; J gene: TRBJ1-4; V gene: TRBV11-2; D gene: NA; CDR3 DNA: TGTGCCAGCAGCAGGGGGGGTCACACTAATGAAAAACTGTTTTTT; CDR3 protein: CASSRGGHTNEKLFF
clone size: NA; J gene: TRBJ1-2; V gene: TRBV30; D gene: TRBD1; CDR3 DNA: TGTGCCTGCACCTACGGACAGGGGTGGGGTGGCTACACCTTC; CDR3 protein: CACTYGQGWGGYTF
clone size: NA; J gene: TRBJ1-4; V gene: TRBV30; D gene: NA; CDR3 DNA: TGTGCCTGGAGTGTCAAGGGGTGGTTGGAAAAACTGTTTTTT; CDR3 protein: CAWSVKGWLEKLFF
clone size: NA; J gene: TRBJ2-7; V gene: TRBV7-2; D gene: TRBD2; CDR3 DNA: TGTGCCAGCAGCTTTGTGGCTAGCGGGAGTAACGAGCAGTACTTC; CDR3 protein: CASSFVASGSNEQYF
clone size: NA; J gene: TRBJ1-2; V gene: TRBV28; D gene: NA; CDR3 DNA: TGTGCCAGCAGCCCCGTTTGGGGAGCCTATGGCTACACCTTC; CDR3 protein: CASSPVWGAYGYTF
clone size: NA; J gene: TRBJ2-7; V gene: TRBV29-1; D gene: TRBD1; CDR3 DNA: TGCAGCGTTGATCAGGGACAGGGCCTGGACTACGAGCAGTACTTC; CDR3 protein: CSVDQGQGLDYEQYF
clone size: NA; J gene: TRBJ2-7; V gene: TRBV30; D gene: NA; CDR3 DNA: TGTGCCTGGAGGAGGGGACTCAGTTCCGAGCAGTACTTC; CDR3 protein: CAWRRGLSSEQYF
clone size: NA; J gene: TRBJ1-1; V gene: TRBV3-1/TRBV3-2; D gene: TRBD1; CDR3 DNA: TGTGCCAGCAGCCATGAGGGACAGAAAGCTTTCTTT; CDR3 protein: CASSHEGQKAFF
clone size: NA; J gene: TRBJ2-5; V gene: TRBV7-2; D gene: NA; CDR3 DNA: TGTGCCAGCAGCTTAGAGTTAGGGAGGACCCAGTACTTC; CDR3 protein: CASSLELGRTQYF
clone size: NA; J gene: TRBJ2-3; V gene: TRBV4-1; D gene: NA; CDR3 DNA: TGCGCCAGCAGCCAAGTGTTCGCAGATACGCAGTATTTT; CDR3 protein: CASSQVFADTQYF
clone size: NA; J gene: TRBJ2-2; V gene: TRBV7-2; D gene: NA; CDR3 DNA: TGTGCCAGCAGCTTAGCGCTCGGGGGGAACACCGGGGAGCTGTTTTTT; CDR3 protein: CASSLALGGNTGELFF
clone size: NA; J gene: TRBJ2-7; V gene: TRBV10-2; D gene: TRBD2; CDR3 DNA: TGCGCCAGCAGGGGACTAGAAGACTACGAGCAGTACTTC; CDR3 protein: CASRGLEDYEQYF
clone size: NA; J gene: TRBJ1-2; V gene: TRBV27; D gene: TRBD1; CDR3 DNA: TGTGCCATCCGACAGGGCCACGGCTACACCTTC; CDR3 protein: CAIRQGHGYTF
clone size: NA; J gene: TRBJ1-2; V gene: TRBV19; D gene: TRBD1; CDR3 DNA: TGTGCCAGTAGTCCGTGGGACAGATCTATCAAATCGGGGGATGGCTACACCTTC; CDR3 protein: CASSPWDRSIKSGDGYTF
clone size: NA; J gene: TRBJ1-2; V gene: TRBV2; D gene: NA; CDR3 DNA: TGTGCCAGCAGTGAAGCGTGGGGTCAAGGAGGACAGTATAATTATGGCTACACCTTC; CDR3 protein: CASSEAWGQGGQYNYGYTF
clone size: once; J gene: TRBJ2-6; V gene: TRBV28; D gene: TRBD1; CDR3 DNA: TGTGCCAGCAGTTTACAGGGGGCATCCGTCTCTGGGGCCAACGTCCTGACTTTC; CDR3 protein: CASSLQGASVSGANVLTF
clone size: NA; J gene: TRBJ2-7; V gene: TRBV5-6; D gene: NA; CDR3 DNA: TGTGCCAGCAGCTTGGCGGCTAGGAGGTACGAGCAGTACTTC; CDR3 protein: CASSLAARRYEQYF
clone size: once; J gene: TRBJ2-1; V gene: TRBV30; D gene: NA; CDR3 DNA: TGTGCCTGGAGAACCGGGACATCCTACAATGAGCAGTTCTTC; CDR3 protein: CAWRTGTSYNEQFF
clone size: NA; J gene: TRBJ2-3; V gene: TRBV7-9; D gene: TRBD2; CDR3 DNA: TGTGCCAGCAGCTTAGACCTCGGTAGCGGGGGAACGGATACGCAGTATTTT; CDR3 protein: CASSLDLGSGGTDTQYF
clone size: NA; J gene: TRBJ2-3; V gene: TRBV19; D gene: TRBD2; CDR3 DNA: TGTGCCAGTAATCGAGCGGGGGGCACAGATACGCAGTATTTT; CDR3 protein: CASNRAGGTDTQYF
clone size: NA; J gene: TRBJ2-5; V gene: TRBV9; D gene: NA; CDR3 DNA: TGTGCCAGCAGCGTATCTCCCAGGGACCAAGAGACCCAGTACTTC; CDR3 protein: CASSVSPRDQETQYF
clone size: NA; J gene: TRBJ1-3; V gene: TRBV28; D gene: NA; CDR3 DNA: TGTGCCAGCAGTTCAAACAGGAACACCATATATTTT; CDR3 protein: CASSSNRNTIYF
clone size: NA; J gene: TRBJ2-2; V gene: TRBV5-6; D gene: TRBD2; CDR3 DNA: TGTGCCAGCAGCTTAGGACTAGCGGGGAACACCGGGGAGCTGTTTTTT; CDR3 protein: CASSLGLAGNTGELFF
clone size: NA; J gene: TRBJ1-2; V gene: TRBV5-4; D gene: NA; CDR3 DNA: TGTGCCAGCAGCCAACCGGGCCCCGAGGGCGGCTACACCTTC; CDR3 protein: CASSQPGPEGGYTF
clone size: NA; J gene: TRBJ2-5; V gene: TRBV4-3; D gene: TRBD2; CDR3 DNA: TGCGCCAGCAGCCAAGGACTAGCGGGAGAGACCCAGTACTTC; CDR3 protein: CASSQGLAGETQYF
clone size: NA; J gene: TRBJ2-7; V gene: TRBV7-2; D gene: TRBD2; CDR3 DNA: TGTGCCAGCAGCACCCGACTAGCGGGAGTTAGAGAGCAGTACTTC; CDR3 protein: CASSTRLAGVREQYF
clone size: NA; J gene: TRBJ1-2; V gene: TRBV28; D gene: TRBD1; CDR3 DNA: TGTGCCAGCAGTGGACCAGGGACAGCTGGCTACACCTTC; CDR3 protein: CASSGPGTAGYTF
clone size: NA; J gene: TRBJ1-5; V gene: TRBV19; D gene: TRBD1; CDR3 DNA: TGTGCCAGTAGTATTGGCCCGACAGGGGTGCAGCCCCAGCATTTT; CDR3 protein: CASSIGPTGVQPQHF
clone size: NA; J gene: TRBJ1-2; V gene: TRBV11-2; D gene: NA; CDR3 DNA: TGTGCCAGCAGCTCCATCACCAGGGCAGGCTTTGGCTACACCTTC; CDR3 protein: CASSSITRAGFGYTF
clone size: NA; J gene: TRBJ1-1; V gene: TRBV27; D gene: TRBD1; CDR3 DNA: TGTGCCAGCAGTGACAGGGTGAACACTGAAGCTTTCTTT; CDR3 protein: CASSDRVNTEAFF
clone size: NA; J gene: TRBJ2-2; V gene: TRBV3-1/TRBV3-2; D gene: TRBD2; CDR3 DNA: TGTGCCAGCAGCAAGCCCTTAGCGGGCATCTACACCGGGGAGCTGTTTTTT; CDR3 protein: CASSKPLAGIYTGELFF
clone size: NA; J gene: TRBJ1-1; V gene: TRBV2; D gene: NA; CDR3 DNA: TGTGCCAGCAGTGAAATTCGGGGTAGGGCTGAAGCTTTCTTT; CDR3 protein: CASSEIRGRAEAFF
clone size: NA; J gene: TRBJ1-2; V gene: TRBV4-1; D gene: NA; CDR3 DNA: TGCGCCAGCAGCCAAGATCGCGGAAGTAGTAGTCGCTACACCTTC; CDR3 protein: CASSQDRGSSSRYTF
clone size: NA; J gene: TRBJ1-5; V gene: TRBV6-2/TRBV6-3; D gene: NA; CDR3 DNA: TGTGCCAGCAGTTACCCAGGTGGCGCAAGCAATCAGCCCCAGCATTTT; CDR3 protein: CASSYPGGASNQPQHF
clone size: NA; J gene: TRBJ1-4; V gene: TRBV19; D gene: TRBD1; CDR3 DNA: TGTGCCAGTAGTATAGCGGCAGGGGGCATTGAAAAACTGTTTTTT; CDR3 protein: CASSIAAGGIEKLFF
clone size: NA; J gene: TRBJ2-7; V gene: TRBV5-4; D gene: TRBD1; CDR3 DNA: TGTGCCAGCAGCTTGGGGGCCCCGGGACAGGCATCCTACGAGCAGTACTTC; CDR3 protein: CASSLGAPGQASYEQYF
clone size: few; J gene: TRBJ1-2; V gene: TRBV9; D gene: NA; CDR3 DNA: TGTGCCAGCAGCGTAGGCCTAGAAAGAGATGGCTACACCTTC; CDR3 protein: CASSVGLERDGYTF
clone size: NA; J gene: TRBJ2-3; V gene: TRBV5-4; D gene: TRBD2; CDR3 DNA: TGTGCCAGCAGCCAAGGACTAGCGGGGGATACGCAGTATTTT; CDR3 protein: CASSQGLAGDTQYF
clone size: NA; J gene: TRBJ2-3; V gene: TRBV24-1; D gene: TRBD2; CDR3 DNA: TGTGCCACCAGTGATCTCTCAGCGGGACTAAGCACAGATACGCAGTATTTT; CDR3 protein: CATSDLSAGLSTDTQYF
clone size: NA; J gene: TRBJ1-1; V gene: TRBV9; D gene: TRBD1; CDR3 DNA: TGTGCCAGCAGCGTTGGACAGGGGCCTGAAGCTTTCTTT; CDR3 protein: CASSVGQGPEAFF
clone size: NA; J gene: TRBJ2-2; V gene: TRBV5-1; D gene: NA; CDR3 DNA: TGCGCCAGCAGGGCAGGGGTTAACGGGGAGCTGTTTTTT; CDR3 protein: CASRAGVNGELFF
clone size: few; J gene: TRBJ2-7; V gene: TRBV7-2; D gene: TRBD2; CDR3 DNA: TGTGCCAGCAGCTCTCTCCGACTAGCGGGAGCCCCCGAGCAGTACTTC; CDR3 protein: CASSSLRLAGAPEQYF
clone size: once; J gene: TRBJ2-1; V gene: TRBV7-6; D gene: TRBD2; CDR3 DNA: TGTGCCAGCAGCTCCACGACTAGCGGGGGACCTCGCTCCTACAATGAGCAGTTCTTC; CDR3 protein: CASSSTTSGGPRSYNEQFF
clone size: few; J gene: TRBJ1-5; V gene: TRBV29-1; D gene: NA; CDR3 DNA: TGCAGCGTTGCGTCGGCAAATGGGCGCAATCAGCCCCAGCATTTT; CDR3 protein: CSVASANGRNQPQHF
clone size: NA; J gene: TRBJ2-5; V gene: TRBV10-3; D gene: TRBD2; CDR3 DNA: TGTGCCATCAGTGAGTCCGGACTAGCGGCTCAAGAGACCCAGTACTTC; CDR3 protein: CAISESGLAAQETQYF
clone size: NA; J gene: TRBJ1-1; V gene: TRBV12-3/TRBV12-4; D gene: NA; CDR3 DNA: TGTGCCAGCAGTTGGGGGGACACTGAAGCTTTCTTT; CDR3 protein: CASSWGDTEAFF
clone size: NA; J gene: TRBJ2-1; V gene: TRBV9; D gene: NA; CDR3 DNA: TGTGCCAGCAGCGTAGCAGCGGGCTCAACCTACAATGAGCAGTTCTTC; CDR3 protein: CASSVAAGSTYNEQFF
clone size: NA; J gene: TRBJ2-1; V gene: TRBV6-6; D gene: TRBD2; CDR3 DNA: TGTGCCACCCGGGGTAGCGGGGGGAGATACAATGAGCAGTTCTTC; CDR3 protein: CATRGSGGRYNEQFF
clone size: NA; J gene: TRBJ2-3; V gene: TRBV10-3; D gene: NA; CDR3 DNA: TGTGCCGCGGGACAGCCCCCCGATACGCAGTATTTT; CDR3 protein: CAAGQPPDTQYF
clone size: NA; J gene: TRBJ1-2; V gene: TRBV3-1/TRBV3-2; D gene: NA; CDR3 DNA: TGTGCCAGCAGCCCCGGGTCAACGGGGTATGGCTACACCTTC; CDR3 protein: CASSPGSTGYGYTF
clone size: NA; J gene: TRBJ2-5; V gene: TRBV2; D gene: NA; CDR3 DNA: TGTGCCAGCAGTGTGGGGCCAAGGGTACAAGAGACCCAGTACTTC; CDR3 protein: CASSVGPRVQETQYF
clone size: NA; J gene: TRBJ2-7; V gene: TRBV6-6; D gene: TRBD1; CDR3 DNA: TGTGCCAGCAGTTCCAACCCGGGACAGGCCTACGAGCAGTACTTC; CDR3 protein: CASSSNPGQAYEQYF
clone size: NA; J gene: TRBJ1-4; V gene: TRBV27; D gene: TRBD1; CDR3 DNA: TGTGCCAGCAGCCGAGGACAGGTCAGCCATAATGAAAAACTGTTTTTT; CDR3 protein: CASSRGQVSHNEKLFF
clone size: NA; J gene: TRBJ2-5; V gene: TRBV7-9; D gene: NA; CDR3 DNA: TGTGCCAGCAGCTCCACCCGATTAGCGGAGCTCCAAGAGACCCAGTACTTC; CDR3 protein: CASSSTRLAELQETQYF
clone size: NA; J gene: TRBJ2-3; V gene: TRBV5-6; D gene: NA; CDR3 DNA: TGTGCCAGCAGCGTGAGGCGCGGGACAGATACGCAGTATTTT; CDR3 protein: CASSVRRGTDTQYF
clone size: NA; J gene: TRBJ1-3; V gene: TRBV6-1; D gene: TRBD1; CDR3 DNA: TGTGCCAGCAGTGCGGGACAGGGGAGCTCTGGAAACACCATATATTTT; CDR3 protein: CASSAGQGSSGNTIYF
clone size: NA; J gene: TRBJ2-2; V gene: TRBV3-1/TRBV3-2; D gene: TRBD1; CDR3 DNA: TGTGCCAGCAGCCCTGGACAGGCGAACACCGGGGAGCTGTTTTTT; CDR3 protein: CASSPGQANTGELFF